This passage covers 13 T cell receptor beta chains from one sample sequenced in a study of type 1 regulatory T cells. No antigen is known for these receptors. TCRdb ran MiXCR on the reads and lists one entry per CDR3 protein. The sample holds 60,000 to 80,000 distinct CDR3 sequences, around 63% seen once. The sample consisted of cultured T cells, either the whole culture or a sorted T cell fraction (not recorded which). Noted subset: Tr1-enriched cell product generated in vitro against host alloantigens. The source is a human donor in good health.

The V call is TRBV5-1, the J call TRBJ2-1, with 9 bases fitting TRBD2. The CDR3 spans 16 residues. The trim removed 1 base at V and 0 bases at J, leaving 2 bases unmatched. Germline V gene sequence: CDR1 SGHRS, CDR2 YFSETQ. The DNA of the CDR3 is TGCGCCAGCAGCTTGACTAGCGGGCTCTCCTACAATGAGCAGTTCTTC. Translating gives CASSLTSGLSYNEQFF.

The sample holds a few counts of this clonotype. CDR3 nucleotide sequence: TGTGCCAGCACTGGTGGGACAGCTTATGGCTACACCTTC. It codes for CASTGGTAYGYTF. The chain recombines TRBV6-1 with TRBJ1-2; 7 bases match TRBD1. The V and J ends lost 7 bases and 5 bases, in that order; junction bases with no gene match: 7. Looked up from germline, CDR1 is MNHNS and CDR2 is SASEGT. CDR3 size: 13 residues.

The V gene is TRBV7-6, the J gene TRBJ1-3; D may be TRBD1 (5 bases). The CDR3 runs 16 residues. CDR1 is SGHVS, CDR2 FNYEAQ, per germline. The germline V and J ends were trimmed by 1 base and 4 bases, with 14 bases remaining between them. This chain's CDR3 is CASSLDLDTAGNTIYF. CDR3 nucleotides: TGTGCCAGCAGCTTAGATCTGGACACAGCCGGAAACACCATATATTTT.

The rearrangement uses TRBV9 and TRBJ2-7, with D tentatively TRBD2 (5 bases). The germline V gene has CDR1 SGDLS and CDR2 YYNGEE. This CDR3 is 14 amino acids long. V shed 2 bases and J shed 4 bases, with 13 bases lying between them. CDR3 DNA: TGTGCCAGCAGCGTCGGGGTCGGGCTATACGAGCAGTACTTC. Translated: CASSVGVGLYEQYF.

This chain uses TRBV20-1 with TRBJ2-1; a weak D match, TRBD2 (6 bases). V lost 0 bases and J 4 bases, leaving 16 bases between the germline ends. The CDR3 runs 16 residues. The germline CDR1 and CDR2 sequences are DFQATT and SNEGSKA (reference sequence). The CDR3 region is CSARDVGEEVYNEQFF. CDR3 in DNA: TGCAGTGCTAGAGATGTAGGGGAGGAGGTGTACAATGAGCAGTTCTTC.

The CDR3 here is CASSGGLAEGAGELFF. The CDR3, as DNA: TGTGCCAGCAGCGGCGGACTAGCGGAAGGCGCCGGGGAGCTGTTTTTT. V and J are TRBV9 and TRBJ2-2; 10 bases match TRBD2. Unmatched junction bases numbered 8, after V lost 3 bases and J lost 6 bases. There are 16 residues in the CDR3. The germline gives CDR1 SGDLS, CDR2 YYNGEE. Supplemented by reference TRBV9 and TRBJ2-2, the full variable domain reads DSGVTQTPKHLITATGQRVTLRCSPRSGDLSVYWYQQSLDQGLQFLIQYYNGEERAKGNILERFSAQQFPDLHSELNLSSLELGDSALYFCASSGGLAEGAGELFFGEGSRLTVL.

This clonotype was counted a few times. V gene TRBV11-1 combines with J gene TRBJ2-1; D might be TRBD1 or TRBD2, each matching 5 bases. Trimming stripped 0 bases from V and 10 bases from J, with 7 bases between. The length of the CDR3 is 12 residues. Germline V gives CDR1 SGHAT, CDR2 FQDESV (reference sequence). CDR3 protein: CASSLARGEQFF. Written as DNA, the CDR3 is TGTGCCAGCAGCTTAGCTCGGGGCGAGCAGTTCTTC.

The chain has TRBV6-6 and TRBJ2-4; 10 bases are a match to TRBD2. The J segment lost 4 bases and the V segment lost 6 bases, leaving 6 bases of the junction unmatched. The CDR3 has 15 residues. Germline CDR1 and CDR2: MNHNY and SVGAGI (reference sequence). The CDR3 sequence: CASRTAGGEKNIQYF. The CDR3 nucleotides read TGTGCCAGCAGGACAGCGGGAGGGGAAAAAAACATTCAGTACTTC.

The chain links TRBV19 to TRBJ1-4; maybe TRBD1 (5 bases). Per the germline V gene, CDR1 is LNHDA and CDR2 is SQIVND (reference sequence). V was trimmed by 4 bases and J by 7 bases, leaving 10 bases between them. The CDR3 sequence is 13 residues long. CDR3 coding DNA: TGTGCCAGTAGTAGGCAGGGCACTGAAAAACTGTTTTTT. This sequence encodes CASSRQGTEKLFF.

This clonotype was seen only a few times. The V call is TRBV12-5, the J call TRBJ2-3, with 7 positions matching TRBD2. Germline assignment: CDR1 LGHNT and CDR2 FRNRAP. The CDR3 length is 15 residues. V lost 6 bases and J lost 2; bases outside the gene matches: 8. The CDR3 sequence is CASGAGLADTDTQYF. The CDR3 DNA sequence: TGTGCTAGTGGGGCGGGCCTAGCGGACACAGATACGCAGTATTTT.

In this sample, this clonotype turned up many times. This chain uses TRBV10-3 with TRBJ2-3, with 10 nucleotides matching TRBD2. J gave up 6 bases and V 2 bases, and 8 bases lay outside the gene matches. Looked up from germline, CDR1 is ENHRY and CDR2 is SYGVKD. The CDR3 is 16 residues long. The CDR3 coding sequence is TGTGCCATCAGTGAGCCGGGACTAGCGACCGGGGATACGCAGTATTTT. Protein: CAISEPGLATGDTQYF.

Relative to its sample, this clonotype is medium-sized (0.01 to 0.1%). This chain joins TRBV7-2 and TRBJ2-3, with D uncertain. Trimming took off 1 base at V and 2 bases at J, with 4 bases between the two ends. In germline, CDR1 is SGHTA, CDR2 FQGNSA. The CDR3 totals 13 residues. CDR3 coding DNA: TGTGCCAGCAGCTTAGGAGCCACAGATACGCAGTATTTT. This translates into CASSLGATDTQYF.

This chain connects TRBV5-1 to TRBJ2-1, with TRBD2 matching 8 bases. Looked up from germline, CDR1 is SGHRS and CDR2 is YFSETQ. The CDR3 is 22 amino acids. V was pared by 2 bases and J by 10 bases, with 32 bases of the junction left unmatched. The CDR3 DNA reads TGCGCCAGCAGCTTCCTTTTTCGAGTTAGTAACGGCGGGGGAGCGGGAGTGCACGAGCAGTTCTTC. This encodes CASSFLFRVSNGGGAGVHEQFF.